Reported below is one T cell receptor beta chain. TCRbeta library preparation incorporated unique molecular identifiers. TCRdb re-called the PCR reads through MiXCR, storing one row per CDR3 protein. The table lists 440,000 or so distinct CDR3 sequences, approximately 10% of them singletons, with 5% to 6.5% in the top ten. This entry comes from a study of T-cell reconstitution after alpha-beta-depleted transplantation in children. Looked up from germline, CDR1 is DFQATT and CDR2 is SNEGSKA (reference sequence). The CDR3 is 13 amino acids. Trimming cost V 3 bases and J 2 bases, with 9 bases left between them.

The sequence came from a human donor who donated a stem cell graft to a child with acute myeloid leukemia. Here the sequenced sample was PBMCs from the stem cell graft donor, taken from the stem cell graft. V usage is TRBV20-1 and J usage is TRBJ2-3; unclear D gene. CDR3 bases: TGCAGTGCTAGCGACGTCCCCACAGATACGCAGTATTTT. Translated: CSASDVPTDTQYF.